This T cell receptor (beta chain) was observed in a study of vaccination effects on CD4 cells after COVID-19. Findings of the study overall: Few convalescent patients, and no early post-infection timepoints, were available to the study.

About this clone itself: The antigen is not known.

Viral peptide pools were used in the ViraFEST assay to expand antigen-specific CD4+ T cells, and sequencing came afterward. Subsequent to roughly 9 days of culture, CD4+ T cells were isolated. No vaccinee had earlier SARS-CoV-2 infection, and nucleocapsid antibodies were negative. The CDR3 is made up of 16 amino acids. Germline CDR1 is MRHNA and CDR2 is SNTAGT. Trimming removed 6 bases at V and 1 base at J, with 16 bases between. This table comes from immunoSEQ multiplex PCR, and its TCRdb copy is limited to in-frame clones, with some not included. The table has about 25,000 clones, around three quarters seen once; the top ten hold 10%.

J is TRBJ2-1 and V is TRBV6-4; tentatively, D is TRBD2 (5 bases). Sequencing used CD4+ T cells from PBMCs cultured with HCoV-NL63 spike peptides, obtained before COVID-19 vaccination. The sequence was obtained from a human donor who received a COVID-19 vaccine. In DNA, the CDR3 is TGTGCCAGCAGCGCCAACAGCGGAACTTCCTACAATGAGCAGTTCTTC. Translating it yields CASSANSGTSYNEQFF.